This TCR beta chain was identified in a study of technical replicates of blood from four donors. With 3 bases clipped from V and 2 bases from J, the junction kept 7 bases outside the gene matches. Germline V lookup: CDR1 MDHEN, CDR2 SYDVKM. This CDR3 region has 16 residues. Measured with immunoSEQ multiplex PCR; TCRdb has only the in-frame clones, and not every one. The sample holds 100,000 or so clones, 96% seen once. The sequence was obtained from a human donor in good health. This sequence joins TRBV28 and TRBJ2-7; 10 bases map to TRBD1. The sample was T cells isolated from PBMCs. For the CDR3, the DNA is TGTGCCAGCAGTTTTCCCCCCGGGACAGGGGCCTACGAGCAGTACTTC. Its translation is CASSFPPGTGAYEQYF.